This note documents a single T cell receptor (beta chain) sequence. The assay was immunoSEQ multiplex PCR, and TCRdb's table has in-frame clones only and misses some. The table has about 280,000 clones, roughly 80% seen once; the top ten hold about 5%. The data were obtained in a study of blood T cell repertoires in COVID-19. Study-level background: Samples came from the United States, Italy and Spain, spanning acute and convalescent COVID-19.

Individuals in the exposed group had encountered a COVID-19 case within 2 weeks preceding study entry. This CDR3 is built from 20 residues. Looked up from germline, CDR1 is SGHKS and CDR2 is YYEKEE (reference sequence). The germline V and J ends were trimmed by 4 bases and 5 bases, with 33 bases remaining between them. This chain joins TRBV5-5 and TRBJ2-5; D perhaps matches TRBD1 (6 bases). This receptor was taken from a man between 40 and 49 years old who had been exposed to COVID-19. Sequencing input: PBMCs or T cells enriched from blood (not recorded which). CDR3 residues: CASSLILPGPQGSNKETQYF. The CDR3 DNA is TGTGCCAGCAGCCTCATCCTTCCCGGCCCACAGGGATCGAACAAGGAGACCCAGTACTTC.